The clone carrying this TCR beta chain was seen just once. Its antigen is not identified. This record belongs to a study of cytomegalovirus exposure and HLA in healthy donors. Whole-study findings and limits: Analysis performed later showed TCR beta chains linked to HLA being more clonally expanded than equally common others. Researchers counted around 170 TCR beta chains as cytomegalovirus-associated. Most TCR sequences were rare, but some public TCRs occurred in many donors.

The PCR contained 60 Vbeta and 13 Jbeta primers. Some clones are missing from TCRdb's copy, which holds only in-frame ones; the method was immunoSEQ multiplex PCR. Of some 150,000 clones listed, around 81% are singletons. From germline, CDR1 is LGHNA and CDR2 YNFKEQ. This CDR3 is 17 amino acids long. Trimming took 3 bases from V and 0 from J; bases not matched to a gene: 5. V is TRBV4-2 and J is TRBJ2-5, with 12 bases fitting TRBD2. The source is a woman aged 50 to 60 in good health and CMV-seronegative. The sequencing input was PBMCs. The CDR3 reads CASSQLTSGRYQETQYF. The DNA of the CDR3 is TGTGCCAGCAGCCAGCTTACTAGCGGGAGGTACCAAGAGACCCAGTACTTC.